These 31 T cell receptor beta chains were all obtained from the same sample, sequenced in a study of cytomegalovirus exposure and HLA in healthy donors. 13 Jbeta primers and 60 Vbeta primers were used for the PCR. Data came from immunoSEQ multiplex PCR; TCRdb stores just in-frame clones and leaves some out. The sample includes approximately 180,000 clones, 70% to 90% of them seen just once. The source material was PBMCs. These receptors were taken from a woman aged 18-30 years in good health and CMV-seronegative.

V gene TRBV6-5 combines with J gene TRBJ1-4; perhaps TRBD1 as D (6 bases). This CDR3 comprises 15 residues. Germline lookup yields CDR1 MNHEY and CDR2 SVGAGI. Between the trimmed V and J ends, which lost 2 bases and 2 bases, there was a span of 9 bases. The CDR3 here is CASSYRGGTNEKLFF. Here the CDR3 DNA reads TGTGCCAGCAGTTACCGGGGGGGCACTAATGAAAAACTGTTTTTT.

The chain carries TRBV29-1 and TRBJ2-1; the D gene is possibly TRBD2 (5 bases). Germline V gives CDR1 SQVTM, CDR2 ANQGSEA. V shed 7 bases and J shed 7 bases, with 17 bases lying between them. The CDR3 spans 13 residues. CDR3 region: CSDSAAGGNEQFF. CDR3 nucleotides: TGCAGCGATAGCGCGGCCGGTGGGAATGAGCAGTTCTTC.

J is TRBJ1-1 and V is TRBV28; TRBD1 is a possible D gene (5 bases). The CDR3 runs 14 residues. V lost 7 bases to trimming and J lost 0 bases, with 12 bases between them. From germline, CDR1 is MDHEN and CDR2 SYDVKM. The CDR3 nucleotides are TGTGCCAGCATCCGGGGGGGTATGAACACTGAAGCTTTCTTT. It specifies CASIRGGMNTEAFF.

This chain links TRBV18 with TRBJ2-7; D possibly corresponds to TRBD1 (6 bases). The germline V gene encodes CDR1 KGHSH and CDR2 LQKENI. The CDR3 loop spans 13 amino acids. V lost 0 bases and J 5 bases, leaving 8 bases between the germline ends. Here the CDR3 DNA reads TGTGCCAGCTCACCACCGGGGGCGGACGAGCAGTACTTC. Translated: CASSPPGADEQYF.

This chain connects TRBV18 to TRBJ1-4; 9 nucleotides match TRBD1. Trimming at V came to 4 bases and at J to 8 bases, leaving 8 bases not matched to a gene. This CDR3 has 15 residues. Germline V CDR1 and CDR2: KGHSH, LQKENI. CDR3 region: CASSLLGQGGEKLFF. In DNA, the CDR3 is TGTGCCAGCTCACTTCTGGGACAGGGTGGAGAAAAACTGTTTTTT.

Written as DNA, the CDR3 is TGTGCCAGCAGCCAGGATGGAAGGCCCCAGCGGGAGACCCAGTACTTC. Its translation: CASSQDGRPQRETQYF. The chain couples TRBV4-2 to TRBJ2-5, with a weak D call TRBD2 (5 bases). The ends were cut back, 3 bases at V and 5 bases at J, with 19 bases in the middle. The V gene's germline CDR1 is LGHNA and CDR2 YNFKEQ. This CDR3 is 16 amino acids long.

The CDR3 sequence: CASSLSSGLAGDWGYEQYF. The CDR3 coding sequence is TGTGCCAGCAGCCTCTCTTCCGGACTAGCGGGAGATTGGGGCTACGAGCAGTACTTC. V gene TRBV14 combines with J gene TRBJ2-7; 13 nucleotides match TRBD2. CDR3 length: 19 residues. The V gene end was trimmed by 4 bases and the J gene end by 3 bases; junction bases not matched to a gene: 15. From germline, CDR1 is SGHDN and CDR2 FVKESK.

This clone was seen a few times. In DNA form, the CDR3 reads TGTGCCAGCAGTTCCGACAGGGGAGGGAATGAAAAACTGTTTTTT. Protein product: CASSSDRGGNEKLFF. This rearrangement joins TRBV6-6 to TRBJ1-4; 8 nucleotides agree with TRBD1. Trimming at V came to 4 bases and at J to 5 bases, leaving 6 bases not matched to a gene. There are 15 residues in the CDR3. Germline CDR1 is MNHNY and CDR2 is SVGAGI (reference sequence).

The J gene is TRBJ2-5, the V gene TRBV5-4, with D possibly matching TRBD2 (5 bases). The CDR3 runs to 14 residues. Between the trimmed V and J ends, which lost 2 bases and 5 bases, there was a span of 13 bases. Looked up from germline, CDR1 is SGHNT and CDR2 is YYREEE (reference sequence). The CDR3 DNA sequence: TGTGCCAGCAGCTTAAAAGGGAGTACGGAGACCCAGTACTTC. It codes for CASSLKGSTETQYF.

V gene TRBV6-6 combines with J gene TRBJ2-7; possibly TRBD1 for D (5 bases). Germline assignment: CDR1 MNHNY and CDR2 SVGAGI (reference sequence). Trimming took off 3 bases at V and 0 bases at J, with 12 bases between the two ends. The CDR3 is made up of 15 amino acids. The CDR3 sequence is CASSYPWGSSYEQYF. CDR3 nucleotides: TGTGCCAGCAGTTATCCGTGGGGCAGCTCCTACGAGCAGTACTTC.

This chain connects TRBV9 to TRBJ1-1; D is unclear. The CDR3 has 13 amino acids. The V end was cut by 4 bases, the J end by 1 base, with 8 bases between. CDR1 SGDLS and CDR2 YYNGEE come from the germline V gene. The chain's CDR3 is CASSLTGNTEAFF. CDR3 DNA: TGTGCCAGCAGCCTGACGGGGAACACTGAAGCTTTCTTT. The complete variable domain, with remaining parts taken from reference TRBV9 and TRBJ1-1, reads DSGVTQTPKHLITATGQRVTLRCSPRSGDLSVYWYQQSLDQGLQFLIQYYNGEERAKGNILERFSAQQFPDLHSELNLSSLELGDSALYFCASSLTGNTEAFFGQGTRLTVV.

This clone was detected a few times. The chain couples TRBV29-1 to TRBJ1-4, with TRBD1 identical over 7 bases. The CDR3 extends over 13 amino acids. Trimming cost V 6 bases and J 8 bases; bases outside gene matches: 9. The germline CDR1 and CDR2 sequences are SQVTM and ANQGSEA. The CDR3 DNA reads as TGCAGCGTAGCCGGGACAGTGGGCGAAAAACTGTTTTTT. Protein product: CSVAGTVGEKLFF.

A word on this clone: Other DNA variants within this sample encode the same CDR3. This chain links TRBV30 with TRBJ1-1; D call uncertain. The germline V gene encodes CDR1 GTSNPN and CDR2 SVGIG (reference sequence). V dropped 0 bases and J dropped 0 bases, with 5 bases sitting between them. CDR3 length equals 13 residues. This chain's CDR3 is CAWSVQVNTEAFF. In DNA, the CDR3 is TGTGCCTGGAGTGTCCAGGTGAACACTGAAGCTTTCTTT.

Of note for this clone: The junction shows a germline mismatch at one end, possibly a read error. This chain uses TRBV7-9 with TRBJ2-1; 10 nucleotides agree with TRBD2. Germline CDR1 reads SEHNR; CDR2 reads FQNEAQ (reference sequence). The CDR3 is 17 amino acids. In DNA, the CDR3 is TGTTCCAGCAGCTTGGGTCTAGCGGGGGCCTTTGGGGATGAGCAGTTCTTC. It codes for CSSSLGLAGAFGDEQFF.

V is TRBV7-9 and J is TRBJ2-6; D might be TRBD2 (5 bases). CDR1 is SEHNR and CDR2 is FQNEAQ in the germline V gene (reference sequence). V was trimmed by 5 bases and J by 4 bases, leaving 12 bases between them. The CDR3 sequence is 15 residues long. The CDR3 bases are TGTGCCAGCAGCGGGGAGAGGGCGGGGGCCAACGTCCTGACTTTC. Translating gives CASSGERAGANVLTF.

The V and J genes are TRBV7-8 and TRBJ2-7; 9 positions agree with TRBD1. CDR3 size: 14 residues. After removal of 7 bases from V and 4 bases from J, the junction contained 8 bases not matched to a gene. The germline CDR1 and CDR2 sequences are SGHVS and FQNEAQ. The CDR3 loop is CASTLYGTGYEQYF. The CDR3 region has the DNA TGTGCCAGCACTCTATATGGGACAGGGTACGAGCAGTACTTC.

This chain connects TRBV29-1 to TRBJ1-2; 9 positions match TRBD1. V was pared by 4 bases and J by 5 bases, with 8 bases of the junction left unmatched. The CDR3 consists of 14 residues. Germline lookup yields CDR1 SQVTM and CDR2 ANQGSEA. Here the CDR3 DNA reads TGCAGCGTTGCCGGGACAGGGCCTCGATATGGCTACACCTTC. Encoded protein: CSVAGTGPRYGYTF.

The chain employs TRBV5-8 and TRBJ2-3, with TRBD2 matching 8 bases. The germline gives CDR1 SGHTS, CDR2 YDEGEE. The ends lost 4 bases at V and 2 bases at J; junction bases unmatched: 6. The length of the CDR3 is 15 residues. The CDR3 DNA sequence: TGTGCCAGCAGCCCCCTAGCGGGCCTCACAGATACGCAGTATTTT. Translating it yields CASSPLAGLTDTQYF.

This clone was counted a few times. The CDR3 sequence: CASSLTSLHTGELFF. DNA for the CDR3: TGCGCCAGCAGTCTGACTAGCTTACACACCGGGGAGCTGTTTTTT. V and J are TRBV10-2 and TRBJ2-2; 7 bases map to TRBD2. The V gene's germline CDR1 is WSHSY and CDR2 SAAADI. The CDR3 runs to 15 residues. V lost 5 bases to trimming and J lost 3 bases; unmatched junction nucleotides: 6.

The CDR3 DNA follows: TGTGCCAGCACCCCGGGGGGTTACAATGAGCAGTTCTTC. As protein: CASTPGGYNEQFF. The V and J genes are TRBV28 and TRBJ2-1, with 7 positions matching TRBD2. This CDR3 has 13 residues. Germline V gene data show CDR1 as MDHEN and CDR2 as SYDVKM. V lost 7 bases to trimming and J lost 4 bases; unmatched junction nucleotides: 4.

This sequence joins TRBV7-9 and TRBJ2-7; 8 nucleotides match TRBD1. CDR3 length: 17 amino acids. V was pared by 6 bases and J by 1 base, with 14 bases of the junction left unmatched. Germline CDR1 reads SEHNR; CDR2 reads FQNEAQ (reference sequence). The CDR3 spells CASSYGQGTPGSYEQYF. Here the CDR3 DNA reads TGTGCCAGCAGTTACGGACAGGGCACCCCTGGGTCCTACGAGCAGTACTTC.

V and J are TRBV7-2 and TRBJ1-2, with 9 bases lining up with TRBD1. The CDR3 is 15 amino acids. The ends lost 5 bases at V and 8 bases at J; junction bases unmatched: 12. The germline gives CDR1 SGHTA, CDR2 FQGNSA. CDR3 sequence (DNA): TGTGCCAGCAGCATCCCGTTTACAGGGGGCGAGGGCTACACCTTC. This translates into CASSIPFTGGEGYTF.

This clone has a single count. This chain links TRBV5-1 with TRBJ1-5, with D maybe TRBD1 (5 bases). The V gene lost 4 bases and the J gene lost 4 bases, with 15 bases spanning the gap. Germline CDR1 SGHRS, CDR2 YFSETQ. The CDR3 is made up of 15 amino acids. The chain's CDR3 is CASSISGIGNQPQHF. The CDR3 nucleotides are TGCGCCAGCAGCATTTCAGGGATCGGGAATCAGCCCCAGCATTTT.

The chain combines TRBV5-1 with TRBJ2-7; TRBD1 might be the D (6 bases). This CDR3 has 14 residues. CDR1 SGHRS and CDR2 YFSETQ come from the germline V gene. Trimming shortened V by 3 bases and J by 0 bases, and 10 bases separated the two germline ends. CDR3 nucleotide sequence: TGCGCCAGCAGCTACGGACAGCACTCCTACGAGCAGTACTTC. Protein sequence: CASSYGQHSYEQYF. Using reference TRBV5-1 and TRBJ2-7 for the parts outside the CDR3, the full variable domain is KAGVTQTPRYLIKTRGQQVTLSCSPISGHRSVSWYQQTPGQGLQFLFEYFSETQRNKGNFPGRFSGRQFSNSRSEMNVSTLELGDSALYLCASSYGQHSYEQYFGPGTRLTVT.

This sequence joins TRBV18 and TRBJ2-7; 10 positions agree with TRBD2. The CDR3 is made up of 16 amino acids. CDR1 and CDR2 (germline): KGHSH, LQKENI. Trimming cost V 0 bases and J 7 bases; bases outside gene matches: 9. CDR3 nucleotide sequence: TGTGCCAGCTCACCACCGACAGCGGGAGGGCCTCGAGAGCAGTACTTC. This sequence encodes CASSPPTAGGPREQYF.

This clone was seen once. The genes are TRBV19 and TRBJ2-7; 7 bases line up with TRBD1. Germline loops: CDR1 LNHDA, CDR2 SQIVND (reference sequence). This CDR3 region has 15 residues. V trimming: 6 bases; J trimming: 3 bases; junction bases outside the gene matches: 11. DNA of the CDR3: TGTGCCAGTAGCTCCCTGGGGGACAGCCGCTACGAGCAGTACTTC. Its protein product is CASSSLGDSRYEQYF.

The chain combines TRBV6-5 with TRBJ1-5; maybe TRBD1 (6 bases). Germline V CDR1 and CDR2: MNHEY, SVGAGI. The V gene lost 6 bases and the J gene lost 5 bases, with 11 bases spanning the gap. The CDR3 is made up of 13 amino acids. CDR3 coding DNA: TGTGCCAGCAGGTACAGGGAGGATCAGCCCCAGCATTTT. This translates into CASRYREDQPQHF.

This chain links TRBV11-2 with TRBJ1-3; tentatively, D is TRBD1 (6 bases). This CDR3 has 18 residues. In germline, CDR1 is SGHAT, CDR2 FQNNGV. The ends were cut back, 1 base at V and 0 bases at J, with 16 bases in the middle. CDR3 region: CASSLGPTGGSSGNTIYF. CDR3 bases: TGTGCCAGCAGCTTAGGACCGACAGGCGGTAGCTCTGGAAACACCATATATTTT. Full variable domain (rest looked up from reference TRBV11-2 and TRBJ1-3): EAGVAQSPRYKIIEKRQSVAFWCNPISGHATLYWYQQILGQGPKLLIQFQNNGVVDDSQLPKDRFSAERLKGVDSTLKIQPAKLEDSAVYLCASSLGPTGGSSGNTIYFGEGSWLTVV.

There are a few counts of this clone. The chain uses TRBV5-6 and TRBJ1-2, with a weak D call TRBD1 (6 bases). CDR1 is SGHDT and CDR2 is YYEEEE in the germline V gene. The CDR3 loop spans 11 amino acids. V dropped 3 bases and J dropped 6 bases, with 6 bases sitting between them. The DNA for the CDR3 is TGTGCCAGCAGCTACAGGGATGGCTACACCTTC. This translates into CASSYRDGYTF.

The rearrangement joins TRBV13 to TRBJ1-4; the match to TRBD1 covers 10 bases. The germline V gene encodes CDR1 PRHDT and CDR2 FYEKMQ (reference sequence). The CDR3 loop spans 16 amino acids. V trimming: 5 bases; J trimming: 7 bases; junction bases outside the gene matches: 10. The CDR3: CASSAGTGELGEKLFF. Here the CDR3 DNA reads TGTGCCAGCAGCGCCGGGACAGGGGAGTTGGGTGAAAAACTGTTTTTT.

The chain recombines TRBV6-1 with TRBJ1-4, with D tentatively TRBD1 (5 bases). CDR3 length equals 16 residues. Trimming removed 4 bases at V and 2 bases at J, with 14 bases between. The V gene's germline CDR1 is MNHNS and CDR2 SASEGT. The CDR3, as DNA: TGTGCCAGCAGTGCTCAGGGCGTCCATACTAATGAAAAACTGTTTTTT. Translation gives CASSAQGVHTNEKLFF.